Presented here are 23 T cell receptor beta chains from one specimen sequenced in a study of T cells after posttransplantation cyclophosphamide. Sequencing was performed with immunoSEQ multiplex PCR; in TCRdb, only in-frame clones are kept and a portion is missing. This table has 35,000 to 50,000 clones, roughly 87% appearing once. Busulfan-fludarabine conditioning, marrow transplant, and cyclophosphamide on days +3 and +4 were administered. Sequenced material: PBMCs, taken about 60 days after allogeneic stem cell transplant with posttransplant cyclophosphamide. The receptor set was obtained from a male patient between 60 and 69 years old who received an allogeneic stem cell transplant from a related donor and was CMV-positive. The graft donor may be the source of some T cells.

The V and J genes are TRBV6-1 and TRBJ2-1; 7 bases align to TRBD1. The CDR3 is made up of 13 amino acids. J was trimmed by 4 bases and V by 7 bases; bases with no gene match: 4. Germline V CDR1 and CDR2: MNHNS, SASEGT. The CDR3 coding sequence is TGTGCCAGCATAGGGGGCCTTTACAATGAGCAGTTCTTC. It translates to CASIGGLYNEQFF.

This clone was seen just once. The rearrangement joins TRBV10-3 to TRBJ1-3; D not resolved. The V gene's germline CDR1 is ENHRY and CDR2 SYGVKD. Trimming left V 7 bases short and J 0 bases short, with 4 bases between. This CDR3 spans 12 amino acids. In nucleotides, the CDR3 is TGTGCCATCACCCACTCTGGAAACACCATATATTTT. This sequence encodes CAITHSGNTIYF.

CDR3 in DNA: TGTGCCAGCAGGGGAGAAACCCAGTACTTC. Translation: CASRGETQYF. This chain joins TRBV6-9 and TRBJ2-5; weak D call: TRBD2 (5 bases). CDR3 length equals 10 residues. Germline V lookup: CDR1 MNHGY, CDR2 SVAAGI. The germline V and J ends were trimmed by 6 bases and 8 bases, with 7 bases remaining between them.

The chain links TRBV6-5 to TRBJ1-5; D may be TRBD1 (5 bases). This CDR3 comprises 13 residues. Germline CDR1 is MNHEY and CDR2 is SVGAGI. Between the trimmed V and J ends, which lost 4 bases and 8 bases, there was a span of 12 bases. DNA for the CDR3: TGTGCCAGCAGTTCCGTCCAGGGTGAGCCCCAGCATTTT. The encoded protein is CASSSVQGEPQHF.

This chain links TRBV5-1 with TRBJ1-2; a weak D match, TRBD1 (6 bases). The germline gives CDR1 SGHRS, CDR2 YFSETQ. Trimming shortened V by 6 bases and J by 8 bases, and 20 bases separated the two germline ends. This CDR3 comprises 14 residues. This CDR3 reads CASTREGTPGGYTF. CDR3 bases: TGCGCCAGCACCCGAGAAGGGACACCTGGGGGCTACACCTTC.

The chain carries TRBV5-1 and TRBJ2-3, with D perhaps TRBD2 (7 bases). The CDR3 runs 16 residues. V shed 2 bases and J shed 2 bases, with 15 bases lying between them. CDR1 SGHRS and CDR2 YFSETQ come from the germline V gene. The CDR3 protein is CASSLFGGPLTDTQYF. Written as DNA, the CDR3 is TGCGCCAGCAGCTTATTCGGGGGGCCACTCACAGATACGCAGTATTTT.

This chain connects TRBV9 to TRBJ1-2; D gene ambiguous. The CDR3 loop spans 12 amino acids. Trimming cost V 4 bases and J 5 bases, with 9 bases left between them. The germline V gene has CDR1 SGDLS and CDR2 YYNGEE. The CDR3 nucleotides read TGTGCCAGCAGCTTGCCAGGTTATGGCTACACCTTC. This translates into CASSLPGYGYTF.

The chain has TRBV4-1 and TRBJ2-7; 11 bases match TRBD2. V was clipped by 3 bases and J by 4 bases; unmatched bases: 5. The germline gives CDR1 MGHRA, CDR2 YSYEKL. The length of the CDR3 is 15 residues. CDR3 DNA sequence: TGCGCCAGCAGCCACCTTAGCGGGGGGGTATACGAGCAGTACTTC. Translation: CASSHLSGGVYEQYF.

The chain couples TRBV11-2 to TRBJ2-2, with no clear D. Trimming stripped 5 bases from V and 8 bases from J, with 6 bases between. The CDR3 is 11 amino acids. Germline V gene data show CDR1 as SGHAT and CDR2 as FQNNGV. The CDR3 nucleotides are TGTGCCAGCAGCCTTCTAGGGGAGCTGTTTTTT. Translation gives CASSLLGELFF.

This rearrangement joins TRBV7-2 to TRBJ2-6, with unresolved D. Germline CDR1 and CDR2: SGHTA and FQGNSA. The CDR3 is made up of 15 amino acids. The germline V and J ends were trimmed by 4 bases and 4 bases, with 11 bases remaining between them. DNA of the CDR3: TGTGCCAGCAGCTCAGGAATCCAGGGGGCCAACGTCCTGACTTTC. Protein: CASSSGIQGANVLTF.

The chain links TRBV19 to TRBJ2-5; D perhaps matches TRBD2 (6 bases). CDR3 length: 16 residues. With 2 bases removed from V and 7 bases from J, the gap between germline ends came to 20 bases. The germline CDR1 and CDR2 sequences are LNHDA and SQIVND (reference sequence). CDR3 protein: CASSIFATQGAGTQYF. For the CDR3, the DNA is TGTGCCAGTAGTATATTCGCGACCCAGGGAGCGGGGACCCAGTACTTC.

The rearrangement joins TRBV5-1 to TRBJ1-4; no firm D call. The CDR3 covers 15 residues. With 0 bases removed from V and 0 bases from J, the gap between germline ends came to 6 bases. In germline, CDR1 is SGHRS, CDR2 YFSETQ. The CDR3 protein is CASSLGQATNEKLFF. CDR3 sequence (DNA): TGCGCCAGCAGCTTGGGGCAAGCAACTAATGAAAAACTGTTTTTT.

The sample holds one count of this clone. This chain uses TRBV2 with TRBJ1-2; possible D gene TRBD1, 5 bases. Germline V gene sequence: CDR1 SNHLY, CDR2 FYNNEI. V shed 7 bases and J shed 4 bases, with 13 bases lying between them. This CDR3 is built from 13 residues. CDR3 in DNA: TGTGCCAGCAAACTCCAGGGCCTCTATGGCTACACCTTC. Encoded protein: CASKLQGLYGYTF.

The V and J genes are TRBV5-6 and TRBJ2-7; 9 nucleotides align to TRBD1. Germline trimming cut 2 bases from V and 2 bases from J; bases unmatched to any gene: 5. There are 15 residues in the CDR3. Germline V gene sequence: CDR1 SGHDT, CDR2 YYEEEE. The CDR3 DNA sequence: TGTGCCAGCAGCTTCCCCGGGACAGGGACCTACGAGCAGTACTTC. This encodes CASSFPGTGTYEQYF.

The chain is built from TRBV30 and TRBJ1-1; 9 positions match TRBD1. The J segment lost 2 bases and the V segment lost 3 bases, leaving 4 bases of the junction unmatched. Germline V gene data show CDR1 as GTSNPN and CDR2 as SVGIG (reference sequence). This CDR3 is 14 amino acids long. CDR3: CAWRETGGNTEAFF. The CDR3 DNA reads as TGTGCCTGGAGGGAGACAGGGGGTAACACTGAAGCTTTCTTT.

Concerning this clone: Other DNA sequences in the same sample also yield this CDR3. V usage is TRBV5-1 and J usage is TRBJ1-1; possible D gene TRBD1, 6 bases. The V and J ends lost 4 bases and 1 base respectively, with 8 bases between them. Per germline, CDR1 SGHRS and CDR2 YFSETQ. The CDR3 has 13 amino acids. The CDR3 bases are TGCGCCAGCAGCCTAGGGGGGAACACTGAAGCTTTCTTT. This gives the protein CASSLGGNTEAFF.

The chain recombines TRBV7-8 with TRBJ1-1, with 7 bases aligning to TRBD1. Germline loops: CDR1 SGHVS, CDR2 FQNEAQ. CDR3 length: 13 residues. V lost 4 bases to trimming and J lost 6 bases; unmatched junction nucleotides: 5. The CDR3 nucleotides read TGTGCCAGCAGCTCGACAGGGTTCTCTGAAGCTTTCTTT. Translation gives CASSSTGFSEAFF. Supplemented by reference TRBV7-8 and TRBJ1-1, the full variable domain reads GAGVSQSPRYKVAKRGQDVALRCDPISGHVSLFWYQQALGQGPEFLTYFQNEAQLDKSGLPSDRFFAERPEGSVSTLKIQRTQQEDSAVYLCASSSTGFSEAFFGQGTRLTVV.

In regard to this clone: Germline is not matched at one junction end, which may reflect a read error. V and J are TRBV2 and TRBJ2-3; TRBD1 matches 9 bases. CDR1 and CDR2 from the germline V gene are SNHLY and FYNNEI. CDR3 length equals 14 residues. The DNA for the CDR3 is TGTGCCAGCACTGAACAGGGGGCAACAGATACGCAGTATTTT. It translates to CASTEQGATDTQYF.

The genes are TRBV4-1 and TRBJ2-1, with 8 positions matching TRBD2. Trimming cost V 0 bases and J 4 bases; bases outside gene matches: 8. CDR1 MGHRA and CDR2 YSYEKL come from the germline V gene. This CDR3 is built from 17 residues. The CDR3: CASSQDPLAGIYNEQFF. The CDR3 coding sequence is TGCGCCAGCAGCCAAGATCCCTTAGCGGGGATTTACAATGAGCAGTTCTTC.

V and J are TRBV19 and TRBJ1-2, with TRBD1 identical over 10 bases. This CDR3 is built from 15 residues. The germline gives CDR1 LNHDA, CDR2 SQIVND (reference sequence). The V gene end was trimmed by 4 bases and the J gene end by 3 bases; junction bases not matched to a gene: 5. CDR3 in amino acids: CASSTRDRGDYGYTF. The CDR3 DNA follows: TGTGCCAGTAGTACCAGGGACAGGGGCGACTATGGCTACACCTTC.

This sequence joins TRBV2 and TRBJ2-1; perhaps TRBD1 as D (7 bases). There are 15 residues in the CDR3. Trimming left V 8 bases short and J 10 bases short, with 24 bases between. Germline assignment: CDR1 SNHLY and CDR2 FYNNEI. The chain's CDR3 is CASPTRGALHGEQFF. The CDR3 nucleotides are TGTGCCAGCCCCACCAGGGGGGCCCTTCATGGAGAGCAGTTCTTC.

The rearrangement joins TRBV5-1 to TRBJ1-2; D might be TRBD1 (6 bases). The germline V and J ends were trimmed by 3 bases and 6 bases, with 21 bases remaining between them. Germline V gene sequence: CDR1 SGHRS, CDR2 YFSETQ. The CDR3 extends over 16 amino acids. The CDR3 region has the DNA TGCGCCAGCAGCTCCCGGACAGTGGCGGCTTCAGATGGCTACACCTTC. It is translated as CASSSRTVAASDGYTF.

The chain links TRBV6-6 to TRBJ2-3, with D possibly TRBD1 on 6 matching bases. The CDR3 contains 15 residues. Germline V CDR1 and CDR2: MNHNY, SVGAGI (reference sequence). Between the trimmed V and J ends, which lost 2 bases and 1 base, there was a span of 10 bases. The CDR3: CASSYQDRGTDTQYF. The DNA for the CDR3 is TGTGCCAGCAGTTACCAGGACAGAGGCACAGATACGCAGTATTTT.